The next 15 T cell receptor beta chains were all read from a single sample in a study of shared clonotypes between healthy human individuals. Using immunoSEQ multiplex PCR, the repertoire was profiled, and TCRdb retains in-frame clones only, with some absent. The sample lists approximately 530,000 clones; about 96% were seen once. Sequences were obtained from naive CD4+ T cells sorted from blood. Subset reported: CD45RA+ positively selected. The receptors were gathered from a woman in her twenties or thirties in good health.

V and J are TRBV5-1 and TRBJ2-3, with 7 bases fitting TRBD1. This CDR3 comprises 15 residues. The V and J ends lost 5 bases and 3 bases, in that order; junction bases with no gene match: 9. CDR1 is SGHRS and CDR2 is YFSETQ in the germline V gene. The CDR3 DNA is TGCGCCAGCAGATTGACAGGGTCTTCTACAGATACGCAGTATTTT. As protein: CASRLTGSSTDTQYF.

This chain links TRBV28 with TRBJ2-2; 12 bases are a match to TRBD2. With 6 bases clipped from V and 6 bases from J, the junction kept 11 bases outside the gene matches. The germline CDR1 and CDR2 sequences are MDHEN and SYDVKM. CDR3 length: 17 residues. The CDR3 DNA is TGTGCCAGCAGCTACGGGACTAGCGGGCCAACCGCCGGGGAGCTGTTTTTT. Amino acids: CASSYGTSGPTAGELFF.

This clone appeared a single time. Different DNA sequences within this sample yield the same CDR3. V usage is TRBV20-1 and J usage is TRBJ2-3; possible D gene TRBD2, 6 bases. V dropped 6 bases and J dropped 6 bases, with 10 bases sitting between them. This CDR3 region has 11 residues. Germline CDR1 reads DFQATT; CDR2 reads SNEGSKA (reference sequence). The CDR3 protein is CSARLADTQYF. In DNA form, the CDR3 reads TGCAGTGCGAGGCTAGCGGATACGCAGTATTTT.

V and J are TRBV28 and TRBJ2-2; possible D gene TRBD2, 6 bases. From germline, CDR1 is MDHEN and CDR2 SYDVKM. Trimming cost V 6 bases and J 0 bases, with 17 bases left between them. The CDR3 runs to 17 residues. Written as DNA, the CDR3 is TGTGCCAGCAGACCACCCTCGGGACTCGCGAACACCGGGGAGCTGTTTTTT. Encoded protein: CASRPPSGLANTGELFF.

The gene calls are TRBV11-3 and TRBJ1-1; D is undetermined. Trimming left V 2 bases short and J 1 base short, with 5 bases between. Germline V gives CDR1 SGHNT, CDR2 YENEEA. CDR3 length equals 13 residues. The CDR3 here is CASSLMRNTEAFF. CDR3 DNA: TGTGCCAGCAGCTTAATGAGGAACACTGAAGCTTTCTTT.

The V call is TRBV7-2, the J call TRBJ2-7; 10 bases agree with TRBD1. Per germline, CDR1 SGHTA and CDR2 FQGNSA. Germline trimming cut 1 base from V and 2 bases from J; bases unmatched to any gene: 2. The CDR3 is made up of 15 amino acids. CDR3 region: CASSLEGTGAYEQYF. The CDR3 nucleotides are TGTGCCAGCAGCTTAGAAGGGACAGGGGCCTACGAGCAGTACTTC.

This chain uses TRBV10-3 with TRBJ2-2; 7 nucleotides align to TRBD1. The V segment lost 0 bases and the J segment 1 base; nucleotides outside the gene matches: 2. CDR3 length: 16 amino acids. Germline lookup yields CDR1 ENHRY and CDR2 SYGVKD. The CDR3 DNA reads as TGTGCCATCAGTGAGTCCTGGACAGGGAACACCGGGGAGCTGTTTTTT. Translated: CAISESWTGNTGELFF.

The gene calls are TRBV11-2 and TRBJ2-7; unclear D gene. The CDR3 sequence is 16 residues long. The germline V gene encodes CDR1 SGHAT and CDR2 FQNNGV. With 0 bases removed from V and 1 base from J, the gap between germline ends came to 13 bases. The CDR3 region has the DNA TGTGCCAGCAGCTTAGATAGAGGAGCGTTTTCCTACGAGCAGTACTTC. This translates into CASSLDRGAFSYEQYF.

The gene calls are TRBV4-2 and TRBJ2-1, with D unresolved. CDR1 is LGHNA and CDR2 is YNFKEQ in the germline V gene. The CDR3 has 13 residues. Trimming took 1 base from V and 6 from J, leaving 7 bases between them. The CDR3 nucleotides read TGTGCCAGCAGCCAAGGTAAGGGCAATGAGCAGTTCTTC. Protein sequence: CASSQGKGNEQFF.

The chain joins TRBV7-3 to TRBJ2-7; 9 nucleotides line up with TRBD1. The trim removed 5 bases at V and 5 bases at J, leaving 7 bases unmatched. The length of the CDR3 is 14 residues. Germline V gene sequence: CDR1 SGHTA, CDR2 FQGTGA. The CDR3, as DNA: TGTGCCAGCAGCCCAACAGGGGGCACGAACGAGCAGTACTTC. This sequence encodes CASSPTGGTNEQYF. The full variable domain, in which reference TRBV7-3 and TRBJ2-7 provide the parts outside the CDR3, is GAGVSQTPSNKVTEKGKYVELRCDPISGHTALYWYRQSLGQGPEFLIYFQGTGAADDSGLPNDRFFAVRPEGSVSTLKIQRTERGDSAVYLCASSPTGGTNEQYFGPGTRLTVT.

The chain employs TRBV27 and TRBJ2-5; the match to TRBD2 covers 10 bases. The CDR3 spans 14 residues. Germline-derived CDR1 and CDR2 are MNHEY and SMNVEV (reference sequence). Trimming removed 6 bases from V and 11 bases from J; junction bases left unmatched: 12. In nucleotides, the CDR3 is TGTGCCAGCAGATACTCTAGCGGGAGAGGAGAGCAGTACTTC. As protein: CASRYSSGRGEQYF.

DNA for the CDR3: TGTGCCAGTACCATGGAGCGGGACCGAGGGGAGCAGTTCTTC. Protein product: CASTMERDRGEQFF. The rearrangement joins TRBV19 to TRBJ2-1; TRBD2 aligns across 7 bases. CDR3 length: 14 residues. Per the germline V gene, CDR1 is LNHDA and CDR2 is SQIVND (reference sequence). J was trimmed by 10 bases and V by 7 bases; bases with no gene match: 13.

About this clone itself: Other DNA sequences in the same sample also yield this CDR3. This chain joins TRBV19 and TRBJ2-7, with 7 bases aligning to TRBD2. V trimming: 1 base; J trimming: 2 bases; junction bases outside the gene matches: 2. Germline CDR1 LNHDA, CDR2 SQIVND (reference sequence). The CDR3 runs to 14 residues. The CDR3 bases are TGTGCCAGTAGTATAGCGGGAGGACCCTACGAGCAGTACTTC. Its protein product is CASSIAGGPYEQYF.

The V call is TRBV5-1, the J call TRBJ2-3; D possibly corresponds to TRBD2 (5 bases). Germline V CDR1 and CDR2: SGHRS, YFSETQ. The length of the CDR3 is 13 residues. The V and J ends lost 0 bases and 4 bases respectively, with 6 bases between them. The CDR3 spells CASSLGTADTQYF. The CDR3 nucleotides are TGCGCCAGCAGCTTGGGGACTGCAGATACGCAGTATTTT.

The chain joins TRBV19 to TRBJ2-1; 7 bases line up with TRBD2. This CDR3 region has 16 residues. V gave up 4 bases and J gave up 2 bases; unmatched junction bases: 8. Germline loops: CDR1 LNHDA, CDR2 SQIVND (reference sequence). For the CDR3, the DNA is TGTGCCAGTAGTACCAAGCGGGGAGTCACCTACAATGAGCAGTTCTTC. Translation gives CASSTKRGVTYNEQFF.